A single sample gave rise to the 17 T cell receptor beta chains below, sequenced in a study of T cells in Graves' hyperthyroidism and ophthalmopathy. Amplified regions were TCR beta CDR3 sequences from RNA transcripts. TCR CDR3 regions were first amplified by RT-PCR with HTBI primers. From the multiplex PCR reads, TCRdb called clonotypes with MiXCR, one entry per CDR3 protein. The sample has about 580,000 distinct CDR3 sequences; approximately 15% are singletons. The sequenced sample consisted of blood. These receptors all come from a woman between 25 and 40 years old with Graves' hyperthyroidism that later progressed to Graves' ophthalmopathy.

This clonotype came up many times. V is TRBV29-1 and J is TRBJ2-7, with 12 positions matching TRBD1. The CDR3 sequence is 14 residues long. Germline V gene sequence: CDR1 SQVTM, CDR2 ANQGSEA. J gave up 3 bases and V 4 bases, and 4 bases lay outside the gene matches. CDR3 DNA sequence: TGCAGCGTTGCCGGGACAGGGGGCTACTACGAGCAGTACTTC. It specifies CSVAGTGGYYEQYF.

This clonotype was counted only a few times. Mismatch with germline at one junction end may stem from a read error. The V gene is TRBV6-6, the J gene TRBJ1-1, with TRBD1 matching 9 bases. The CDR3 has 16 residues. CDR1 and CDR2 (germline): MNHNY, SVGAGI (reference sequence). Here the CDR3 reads CASSYSGQGSNAEAFF. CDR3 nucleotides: TGTGCCAGCAGTTACTCCGGACAGGGGTCGAACGCTGAAGCTTTCTTT.

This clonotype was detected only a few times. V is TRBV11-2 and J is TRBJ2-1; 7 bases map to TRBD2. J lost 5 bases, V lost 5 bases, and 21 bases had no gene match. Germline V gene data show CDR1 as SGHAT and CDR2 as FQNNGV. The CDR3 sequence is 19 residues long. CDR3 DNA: TGTGCCAGCAGCCCTCCCTTGACTAGCTATAGGGGTTTAAACAATGAGCAGTTCTTC. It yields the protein CASSPPLTSYRGLNNEQFF.

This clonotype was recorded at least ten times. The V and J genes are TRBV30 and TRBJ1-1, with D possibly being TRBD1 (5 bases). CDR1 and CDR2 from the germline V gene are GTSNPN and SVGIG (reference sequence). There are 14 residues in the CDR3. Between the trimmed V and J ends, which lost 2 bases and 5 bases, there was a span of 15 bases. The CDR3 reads CAWSHQGGKTEAFF. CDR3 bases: TGTGCCTGGAGTCACCAGGGTGGTAAAACTGAAGCTTTCTTT.

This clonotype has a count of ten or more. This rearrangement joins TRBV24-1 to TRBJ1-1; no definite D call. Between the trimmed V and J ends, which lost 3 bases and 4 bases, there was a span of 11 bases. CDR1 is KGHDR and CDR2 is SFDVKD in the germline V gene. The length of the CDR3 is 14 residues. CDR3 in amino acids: CATSDGSTGTEAFF. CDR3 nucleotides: TGTGCCACCAGTGATGGATCCACCGGCACTGAAGCTTTCTTT.

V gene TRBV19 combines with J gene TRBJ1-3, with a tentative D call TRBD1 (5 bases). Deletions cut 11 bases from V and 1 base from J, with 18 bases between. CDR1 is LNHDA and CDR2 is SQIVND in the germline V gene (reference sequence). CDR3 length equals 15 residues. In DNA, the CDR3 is TGTGCCCCTCAGAATCTCGGGGGTTCTGGAAACACCATATATTTT. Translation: CAPQNLGGSGNTIYF.

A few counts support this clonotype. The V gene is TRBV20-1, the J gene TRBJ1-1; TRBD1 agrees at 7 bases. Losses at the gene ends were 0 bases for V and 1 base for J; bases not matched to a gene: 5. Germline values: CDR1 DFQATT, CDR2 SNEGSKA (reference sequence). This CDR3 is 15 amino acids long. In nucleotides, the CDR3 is TGCAGTGCTAGAGACGTACAGGGGTGGAACACTGAAGCTTTCTTT. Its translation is CSARDVQGWNTEAFF.

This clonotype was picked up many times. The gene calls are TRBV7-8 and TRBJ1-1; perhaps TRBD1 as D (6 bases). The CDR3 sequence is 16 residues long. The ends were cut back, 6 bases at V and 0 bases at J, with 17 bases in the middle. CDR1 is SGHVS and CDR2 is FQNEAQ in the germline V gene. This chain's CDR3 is CASRLTFGTMNTEAFF. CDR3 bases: TGTGCCAGCAGACTCACTTTCGGGACAATGAACACTGAAGCTTTCTTT.

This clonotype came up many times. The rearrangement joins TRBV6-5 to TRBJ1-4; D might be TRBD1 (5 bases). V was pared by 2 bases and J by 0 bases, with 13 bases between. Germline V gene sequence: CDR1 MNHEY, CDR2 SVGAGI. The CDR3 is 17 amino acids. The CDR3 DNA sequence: TGTGCCAGCAGTTACGACGACAGCTTTGCAACTAATGAAAAACTGTTTTTT. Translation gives CASSYDDSFATNEKLFF.

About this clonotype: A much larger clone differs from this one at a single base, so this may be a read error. CDR3 in amino acids: CASSDTRGRTDTQYF. CDR3 coding DNA: TGTGCCAGCAGTGATACCAGGGGGCGCACAGATACGCAGTATTTT. The chain carries TRBV2 and TRBJ2-3; 8 bases align to TRBD1. V was clipped by 3 bases and J by 1 base; unmatched bases: 3. This CDR3 region has 15 residues. Looked up from germline, CDR1 is SNHLY and CDR2 is FYNNEI.

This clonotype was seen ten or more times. CDR3 sequence: CASCTGTLTDTQYF. As DNA, the CDR3 is TGCGCCAGCTGCACAGGGACCCTCACAGATACGCAGTATTTT. The rearrangement links TRBV5-1 to TRBJ2-3, with a possible D match to TRBD1 (6 bases). Germline CDR1 and CDR2: SGHRS and YFSETQ. This CDR3 contains 14 residues. Trimming shortened V by 7 bases and J by 2 bases, and 14 bases separated the two germline ends.

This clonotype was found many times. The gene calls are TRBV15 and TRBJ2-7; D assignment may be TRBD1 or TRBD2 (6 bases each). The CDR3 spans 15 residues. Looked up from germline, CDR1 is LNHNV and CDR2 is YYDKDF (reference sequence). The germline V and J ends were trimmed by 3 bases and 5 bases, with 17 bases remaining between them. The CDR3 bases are TGTGCCACCAGCAGCAGCCGGGTGGGGGGCAACGAGCAGTACTTC. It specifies CATSSSRVGGNEQYF.

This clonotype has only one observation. The CDR3 is CASRPPGQYSYEQYF. The DNA of the CDR3 is TGTGCCAGCAGACCCCCGGGACAGTACTCCTACGAGCAGTACTTC. The J gene is TRBJ2-7, the V gene TRBV28; the match to TRBD1 covers 7 bases. V shed 6 bases, J shed 0 bases, and the junction held 8 bases outside the gene matches. Looked up from germline, CDR1 is MDHEN and CDR2 is SYDVKM. The CDR3 sequence is 15 residues long.

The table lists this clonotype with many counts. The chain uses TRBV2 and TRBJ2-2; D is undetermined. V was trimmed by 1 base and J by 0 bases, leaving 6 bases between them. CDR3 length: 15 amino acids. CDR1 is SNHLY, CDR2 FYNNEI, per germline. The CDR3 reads CASSEGPANTGELFF. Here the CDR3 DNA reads TGTGCCAGCAGTGAAGGACCCGCGAACACCGGGGAGCTGTTTTTT.

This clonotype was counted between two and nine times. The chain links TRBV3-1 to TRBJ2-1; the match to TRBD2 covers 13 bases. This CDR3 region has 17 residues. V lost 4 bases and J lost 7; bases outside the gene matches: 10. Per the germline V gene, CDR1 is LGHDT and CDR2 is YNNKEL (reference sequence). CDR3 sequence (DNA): TGTGCCAGCAGCCTCCTGACTAGCGGGAGGAGCGTGAATGAGCAGTTCTTC. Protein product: CASSLLTSGRSVNEQFF.

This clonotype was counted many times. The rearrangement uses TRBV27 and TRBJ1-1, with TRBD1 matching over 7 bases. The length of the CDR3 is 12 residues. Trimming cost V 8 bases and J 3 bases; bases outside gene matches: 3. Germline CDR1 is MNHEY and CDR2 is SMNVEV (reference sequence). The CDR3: CASGGQYTEAFF. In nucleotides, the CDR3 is TGTGCCAGCGGGGGACAGTACACTGAAGCTTTCTTT.

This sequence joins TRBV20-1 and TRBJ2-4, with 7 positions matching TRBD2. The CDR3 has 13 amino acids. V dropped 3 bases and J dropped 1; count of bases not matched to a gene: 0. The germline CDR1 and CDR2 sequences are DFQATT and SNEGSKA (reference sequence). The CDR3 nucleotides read TGCAGTGCTAGCGGGAGGGCCAAAAACATTCAGTACTTC. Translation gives CSASGRAKNIQYF.